The 21 T cell receptor beta chains below come from one sample, sequenced in a study of cytomegalovirus exposure and HLA in healthy donors. Generated by immunoSEQ multiplex PCR, the TCRdb table keeps only in-frame clones and is missing some. The profile shows 150,000 to 200,000 clones, around 96% of them singletons. Sequenced: PBMCs. The receptors originated from a woman aged 18 to 35 in good health and CMV-seronegative.

The chain links TRBV27 to TRBJ2-3, with D unresolved. This CDR3 is 15 amino acids long. The ends were cut back, 3 bases at V and 2 bases at J, with 12 bases in the middle. The germline V gene has CDR1 MNHEY and CDR2 SMNVEV (reference sequence). CDR3 protein: CASSFGYSSTDTQYF. DNA for the CDR3: TGTGCCAGCAGTTTCGGGTACTCATCCACAGATACGCAGTATTTT.

This rearrangement joins TRBV2 to TRBJ2-7, with TRBD1 identical over 9 bases. J lost 1 base, V lost 6 bases, and 4 bases had no gene match. CDR3 length equals 14 residues. Per germline, CDR1 SNHLY and CDR2 FYNNEI. The CDR3 spells CASRGTGQSYEQYF. The CDR3 DNA reads TGTGCCAGCAGGGGGACAGGGCAATCCTACGAGCAGTACTTC.

This clone was counted once. V usage is TRBV11-2 and J usage is TRBJ2-7; D might be TRBD1 (6 bases). Per germline, CDR1 SGHAT and CDR2 FQNNGV. Trimming took off 5 bases at V and 2 bases at J, with 19 bases between the two ends. The CDR3 has 16 amino acids. The CDR3 DNA sequence: TGTGCCAGCAGCCGTGGGGATGGGGGCACTACCTACGAGCAGTACTTC. Amino acid sequence: CASSRGDGGTTYEQYF.

The chain uses TRBV14 and TRBJ2-7; the match to TRBD1 covers 7 bases. Germline values: CDR1 SGHDN, CDR2 FVKESK. V lost 2 bases, J lost 2 bases, and 9 bases stayed unmatched. This CDR3 is 16 amino acids long. CDR3 nucleotide sequence: TGTGCCAGCAGCCAATACGGACAGGCCGGACCCTACGAGCAGTACTTC. Residues: CASSQYGQAGPYEQYF.

The rearrangement links TRBV7-8 to TRBJ2-1, with TRBD1 identical over 7 bases. The CDR3 length is 17 residues. The V gene's germline CDR1 is SGHVS and CDR2 FQNEAQ. The J segment lost 3 bases and the V segment lost 4 bases, leaving 12 bases of the junction unmatched. CDR3 sequence reads: CASSSNRQGLNYNEQFF. CDR3 nucleotides: TGTGCCAGCAGCTCAAATAGACAGGGCCTGAACTACAATGAGCAGTTCTTC.

This chain uses TRBV5-1 with TRBJ2-5, with D unclear. The CDR3 has 14 residues. V lost 4 bases to trimming and J lost 2 bases, with 12 bases between them. The V gene's germline CDR1 is SGHRS and CDR2 YFSETQ. The CDR3 spells CASSLLLGQETQYF. The CDR3 DNA follows: TGCGCCAGCAGCCTTCTGCTCGGGCAAGAGACCCAGTACTTC.

This clone was picked up one time. The chain joins TRBV13 to TRBJ2-1; TRBD2 matches 9 bases. Per germline, CDR1 PRHDT and CDR2 FYEKMQ (reference sequence). This CDR3 spans 14 amino acids. The trim removed 3 bases at V and 8 bases at J, leaving 5 bases unmatched. The CDR3 bases are TGTGCCAGCAGCTTGAGCGGGGGGCTGCATGAGCAGTTCTTC. As protein: CASSLSGGLHEQFF.

The chain employs TRBV6-5 and TRBJ2-7; 9 bases match TRBD1. This CDR3 is built from 14 residues. Germline-derived CDR1 and CDR2 are MNHEY and SVGAGI. Trimming cost V 6 bases and J 6 bases; bases outside gene matches: 9. The DNA for the CDR3 is TGTGCCAGCAGCTACGACAGGGGGATGAGCGAGCAGTACTTC. This sequence encodes CASSYDRGMSEQYF.

The chain links TRBV6-6 to TRBJ1-1, with D unresolved. This CDR3 spans 12 amino acids. Trimming took off 10 bases at V and 0 bases at J, with 9 bases between the two ends. Per the germline V gene, CDR1 is MNHNY and CDR2 is SVGAGI (reference sequence). The CDR3 nucleotides read TGTGCCACTGGACTGCTGAACACTGAAGCTTTCTTT. It is translated as CATGLLNTEAFF.

V and J are TRBV5-1 and TRBJ2-3, with 16 bases lining up with TRBD2. The V gene end was trimmed by 3 bases and the J gene end by 0 bases; junction bases not matched to a gene: 1. Germline V gene lookup returns CDR1 SGHRS and CDR2 YFSETQ. The CDR3 consists of 17 residues. CDR3 sequence: CASSSGLAGGSTDTQYF. In DNA, the CDR3 is TGCGCCAGCAGCTCGGGACTAGCGGGGGGGAGCACAGATACGCAGTATTTT. Variable domain in full (rest from reference TRBV5-1 and TRBJ2-3): KAGVTQTPRYLIKTRGQQVTLSCSPISGHRSVSWYQQTPGQGLQFLFEYFSETQRNKGNFPGRFSGRQFSNSRSEMNVSTLELGDSALYLCASSSGLAGGSTDTQYFGPGTRLTVL.

The chain employs TRBV7-2 and TRBJ2-1, with 8 bases matching TRBD2. Per the germline V gene, CDR1 is SGHTA and CDR2 is FQGNSA. This CDR3 spans 16 amino acids. The ends lost 4 bases at V and 4 bases at J; junction bases unmatched: 9. CDR3 nucleotide sequence: TGTGCCAGCAGCTACAGAGCGGGGGAAGCTTACAATGAGCAGTTCTTC. This codes for CASSYRAGEAYNEQFF.

The rearrangement uses TRBV25-1 and TRBJ1-6; TRBD1 matches 9 bases. CDR1 is MGHDK, CDR2 SYGVNS, per germline. The J segment lost 7 bases and the V segment lost 4 bases, leaving 5 bases of the junction unmatched. The CDR3 covers 15 residues. The CDR3 here is CASSASGTGNSPLHF. The CDR3 DNA is TGTGCCAGCAGTGCCTCCGGGACAGGGAATTCACCCCTCCACTTT.

The rearrangement uses TRBV5-1 and TRBJ1-6; D is unclear. Germline lookup yields CDR1 SGHRS and CDR2 YFSETQ. The CDR3 sequence is 16 residues long. V shed 5 bases and J shed 2 bases, with 14 bases lying between them. The CDR3 sequence: CASSYSTEPYNSPLHF. CDR3 in DNA: TGCGCCAGCAGTTACTCTACTGAACCCTATAATTCACCCCTCCACTTT.

The chain links TRBV5-4 to TRBJ2-1, with D hard to call. The CDR3 has 14 residues. V was pared by 0 bases and J by 9 bases, with 13 bases between. Germline V gene sequence: CDR1 SGHNT, CDR2 YYREEE (reference sequence). CDR3: CASSLGQLALEQFF. In DNA form, the CDR3 reads TGTGCCAGCAGCTTGGGGCAGTTGGCCCTTGAGCAGTTCTTC.

The rearrangement joins TRBV19 to TRBJ2-1, with 10 bases fitting TRBD1. CDR1 is LNHDA and CDR2 is SQIVND in the germline V gene (reference sequence). The CDR3 has 16 amino acids. After removal of 3 bases from V and 2 bases from J, the junction contained 4 bases not matched to a gene. The CDR3 is CASSIGQGVPYNEQFF. CDR3 DNA: TGTGCCAGTAGTATTGGACAGGGGGTTCCCTACAATGAGCAGTTCTTC.

The chain recombines TRBV18 with TRBJ2-1, with D possibly TRBD1 on 5 matching bases. The CDR3 is made up of 16 amino acids. Per germline, CDR1 KGHSH and CDR2 LQKENI. Trimming removed 1 base at V and 1 base at J, with 11 bases between. Here the CDR3 reads CASSPQGPGSYNEQFF. CDR3 bases: TGTGCCAGCTCACCACAGGGGCCTGGGTCCTACAATGAGCAGTTCTTC.

V gene TRBV7-8 combines with J gene TRBJ2-5, with D hard to call. The CDR3 runs to 14 residues. CDR1 and CDR2 from the germline V gene are SGHVS and FQNEAQ. V lost 1 base to trimming and J lost 2 bases, with 8 bases between them. In DNA form, the CDR3 reads TGTGCCAGCAGCTTAGGGCTGACACAAGAGACCCAGTACTTC. It translates to CASSLGLTQETQYF.

The chain links TRBV9 to TRBJ1-2; 8 bases match TRBD1. J gave up 4 bases and V 3 bases, and 5 bases lay outside the gene matches. Germline CDR1 and CDR2: SGDLS and YYNGEE. CDR3 length equals 14 residues. DNA for the CDR3: TGTGCCAGCAGCGAAACAGGGGGTCCCTATGGCTACACCTTC. Its translation is CASSETGGPYGYTF.

The V gene is TRBV6-5, the J gene TRBJ1-2; 7 bases are shared with TRBD1. Germline V gene data show CDR1 as MNHEY and CDR2 as SVGAGI. J lost 2 bases, V lost 6 bases, and 6 bases had no gene match. The CDR3 consists of 14 residues. The CDR3 is CASSPTGVNYGYTF. Here the CDR3 DNA reads TGTGCCAGCAGCCCAACAGGGGTAAACTATGGCTACACCTTC.

The CDR3 nucleotides read TGTGCCGGGGCGAGAGGGGGAGATACGCAGTATTTT. It is translated as CAGARGGDTQYF. This sequence joins TRBV5-6 and TRBJ2-3, with D perhaps matching TRBD1 (6 bases). The CDR3 has 12 residues. The V gene's germline CDR1 is SGHDT and CDR2 YYEEEE. Trimming took 10 bases from V and 5 from J, leaving 14 bases between them.

This chain connects TRBV2 to TRBJ1-2; 8 nucleotides line up with TRBD1. The trim removed 6 bases at V and 7 bases at J, leaving 16 bases unmatched. Germline CDR1 reads SNHLY; CDR2 reads FYNNEI. The CDR3 consists of 16 residues. The CDR3, as DNA: TGTGCCAGCAGGTTTGGCCTTCCCAGGGGGCAAGGTGGCTACACCTTC. This translates into CASRFGLPRGQGGYTF.